The 21 T cell receptor beta chains below come from one sample, sequenced in a study of cytomegalovirus exposure and HLA in healthy donors. The PCR was carried out with 60 Vbeta primers and 13 Jbeta primers. Measured with immunoSEQ multiplex PCR; TCRdb has only the in-frame clones, and not every one. The listing records approximately 52,000 clones. Sequenced material: PBMCs. The origin of the receptors is a man between 50 and 59 years old in good health and CMV-seropositive.

The chain recombines TRBV7-2 with TRBJ2-7; D gene unclear. Looked up from germline, CDR1 is SGHTA and CDR2 is FQGNSA. The CDR3 length is 11 residues. V lost 5 bases and J 5 bases, leaving 7 bases between the germline ends. CDR3: CASSLQNEQYF. The CDR3, as DNA: TGTGCCAGCAGCCTCCAGAACGAGCAGTACTTC.

This chain uses TRBV4-1 with TRBJ1-4; unclear D gene. Germline CDR1 and CDR2: MGHRA and YSYEKL. Trimming took 0 bases from V and 0 from J, leaving 8 bases between them. This CDR3 contains 16 residues. CDR3 sequence: CASSQETGATNEKLFF. CDR3 bases: TGCGCCAGCAGCCAAGAGACGGGTGCAACTAATGAAAAACTGTTTTTT.

The rearrangement uses TRBV29-1 and TRBJ2-7; perhaps TRBD1 as D (6 bases). The CDR3 consists of 13 residues. The V and J ends lost 4 bases and 1 base respectively, with 11 bases between them. Per the germline V gene, CDR1 is SQVTM and CDR2 is ANQGSEA. CDR3 bases: TGCAGCGTTGTCCTAGGACAGTCCTACGAGCAGTACTTC. Amino acids: CSVVLGQSYEQYF.

The CDR3 DNA reads TGTGCTAGTGGTCAAGGGACAGATCATCAGCCCCAGCATTTT. Its protein is CASGQGTDHQPQHF. The chain couples TRBV12-5 to TRBJ1-5; 7 bases align to TRBD1. In germline, CDR1 is LGHNT, CDR2 FRNRAP. The CDR3 is 14 residues long. Unmatched junction bases numbered 6, after V lost 5 bases and J lost 5 bases.

This rearrangement joins TRBV25-1 to TRBJ1-3; the D is unclear. Looked up from germline, CDR1 is MGHDK and CDR2 is SYGVNS. Trimming stripped 2 bases from V and 0 bases from J, with 5 bases between. The CDR3 length is 14 residues. CDR3 sequence (DNA): TGTGCCAGCAGTGAAAATCTCTCTGGAAACACCATATATTTT. This translates into CASSENLSGNTIYF.

This chain joins TRBV25-1 and TRBJ1-1, with no clear D. Trimming took 2 bases from V and 3 from J, leaving 4 bases between them. CDR1 MGHDK and CDR2 SYGVNS come from the germline V gene. CDR3 length: 12 amino acids. The CDR3 DNA reads TGTGCCAGCAGTGAAGTAGACACTGAAGCTTTCTTT. Translated, it gives CASSEVDTEAFF.

The V gene is TRBV4-2, the J gene TRBJ2-5; 10 bases are shared with TRBD1. The CDR3 spans 17 residues. The germline V gene encodes CDR1 LGHNA and CDR2 YNFKEQ. V dropped 2 bases and J dropped 5; count of bases not matched to a gene: 11. The DNA for the CDR3 is TGTGCCAGCAGCCAACAAACGGGACAGGGGCTGAGGGAGACCCAGTACTTC. It specifies CASSQQTGQGLRETQYF.

CDR3 residues: CASSLSGNTIYF. The DNA for the CDR3 is TGTGCCAGCAGCCTATCTGGAAACACCATATATTTT. The chain employs TRBV11-3 and TRBJ1-3; D uncertain. The CDR3 contains 12 residues. Germline CDR1 is SGHNT and CDR2 is YENEEA. Between the trimmed V and J ends, which lost 5 bases and 1 base, there was a span of 3 bases.

CDR3 bases: TGTGCCAGCAGCTTAGCCGACTTAGCGGGGGAGACCCAGTACTTC. Translating gives CASSLADLAGETQYF. The rearrangement joins TRBV7-2 to TRBJ2-5; TRBD2 agrees at 8 bases. Trimming took 0 bases from V and 5 from J; bases not matched to a gene: 5. The CDR3 has 15 residues. Germline assignment: CDR1 SGHTA and CDR2 FQGNSA.

This chain links TRBV5-8 with TRBJ2-4, with TRBD2 as a possible D gene (6 bases). CDR1 and CDR2 (germline): SGHTS, YDEGEE. V was cut by 9 bases and J by 8 bases, with 15 bases left in between. The length of the CDR3 is 12 residues. This chain's CDR3 is CATGREGYIQYF. The CDR3, as DNA: TGTGCCACGGGGCGGGAAGGATACATTCAGTACTTC.

The V gene is TRBV18, the J gene TRBJ2-7, with D tentatively TRBD1 (5 bases). V lost 3 bases and J 3 bases, leaving 9 bases between the germline ends. This CDR3 spans 13 amino acids. Germline CDR1 is KGHSH and CDR2 is LQKENI. The CDR3 DNA follows: TGTGCCAGCTCACCTAATAGGGGCTACGAGCAGTACTTC. The encoded protein is CASSPNRGYEQYF.

The chain uses TRBV28 and TRBJ2-5; unclear D gene. Looked up from germline, CDR1 is MDHEN and CDR2 is SYDVKM. Trimming took 3 bases from V and 5 from J, leaving 7 bases between them. The CDR3 is 12 amino acids. The CDR3 DNA sequence: TGTGCCAGCAGTTTTGCCGGGGAGACCCAGTACTTC. It codes for CASSFAGETQYF.

The V call is TRBV19, the J call TRBJ1-1, with 9 bases fitting TRBD1. The CDR3 spans 16 residues. The junction had 8 bases not matched to a gene; V was cut back by 6 bases and J by 0 bases. In germline, CDR1 is LNHDA, CDR2 SQIVND (reference sequence). In DNA, the CDR3 is TGTGCCAGTAGAGAACAGGGGGCGATTCTGAACACTGAAGCTTTCTTT. The encoded protein is CASREQGAILNTEAFF.

The chain employs TRBV27 and TRBJ2-1, with D perhaps TRBD1 (6 bases). The CDR3 is 13 residues long. The germline V gene has CDR1 MNHEY and CDR2 SMNVEV (reference sequence). The V and J ends lost 7 bases and 5 bases respectively, with 12 bases between them. The CDR3, as DNA: TGTGCCAGCACAGACTGGACAGACAATGAGCAGTTCTTC. Its protein is CASTDWTDNEQFF.

J is TRBJ2-1 and V is TRBV5-1; a weak D match, TRBD2 (6 bases). Trimming took off 1 base at V and 9 bases at J, with 14 bases between the two ends. Looked up from germline, CDR1 is SGHRS and CDR2 is YFSETQ. CDR3 length: 14 amino acids. In DNA form, the CDR3 reads TGCGCCAGCAGCTTGAGGGAACTAGCCCGTGAGCAGTTCTTC. Protein sequence: CASSLRELAREQFF.

Comments on this clone: Other DNA sequences within the sample encode an identical CDR3. The chain employs TRBV2 and TRBJ1-3; 7 bases map to TRBD1. From germline, CDR1 is SNHLY and CDR2 FYNNEI. The CDR3 extends over 14 amino acids. V was clipped by 6 bases and J by 1 base; unmatched bases: 3. This CDR3 is CASSARGSGNTIYF. The DNA of the CDR3 is TGTGCCAGCAGCGCCAGGGGGTCTGGAAACACCATATATTTT.

The chain recombines TRBV6-1 with TRBJ2-1; 9 positions match TRBD2. J lost 6 bases, V lost 6 bases, and 6 bases had no gene match. CDR3 length equals 14 residues. Germline V gene sequence: CDR1 MNHNS, CDR2 SASEGT. CDR3 in amino acids: CASRPSGTGNEQFF. The CDR3 bases are TGTGCCAGCAGACCTAGCGGGACTGGCAATGAGCAGTTCTTC.

The chain joins TRBV25-1 to TRBJ2-1; the match to TRBD1 covers 7 bases. The V gene end was trimmed by 5 bases and the J gene end by 5 bases; junction bases not matched to a gene: 6. Germline CDR1 MGHDK, CDR2 SYGVNS. The CDR3 covers 14 residues. The CDR3 sequence: CASSPTGRHNEQFF. In nucleotides, the CDR3 is TGTGCCAGCAGTCCGACAGGGCGACACAATGAGCAGTTCTTC.

The chain combines TRBV6-1 with TRBJ1-1; 12 bases map to TRBD1. The CDR3 contains 13 residues. Per germline, CDR1 MNHNS and CDR2 SASEGT. V lost 3 bases, J lost 12 bases, and 5 bases stayed unmatched. This CDR3 reads CASSEGQGARSFF. The CDR3 DNA follows: TGTGCCAGCAGTGAGGGACAGGGGGCGAGATCTTTCTTT.

The chain links TRBV28 to TRBJ1-2; 8 bases fit TRBD1. The CDR3 spans 13 residues. Germline-derived CDR1 and CDR2 are MDHEN and SYDVKM. With V trimmed by 7 bases and J by 2 bases, 3 bases remained unmatched. The CDR3 sequence is CASIRQGNYGYTF. CDR3 coding DNA: TGTGCCAGCATTCGACAGGGGAACTATGGCTACACCTTC.

J is TRBJ2-5 and V is TRBV6-5; D may be TRBD2 (6 bases). CDR1 is MNHEY and CDR2 is SVGAGI in the germline V gene. The CDR3 spans 14 residues. Trimming removed 4 bases at V and 5 bases at J, with 14 bases between. The CDR3 bases are TGTGCCAGCAGTTCCCGACTAGGGTCTGAGACCCAGTACTTC. Amino acids: CASSSRLGSETQYF.